The subject of this entry is one T cell receptor beta chain. The sample originates from a study of blood T cell repertoires in COVID-19. Germline assignment: CDR1 SEHNR and CDR2 FQNEAQ (reference sequence). This CDR3 comprises 16 residues. Losses at the gene ends were 5 bases for V and 2 bases for J; bases not matched to a gene: 9. Only in-frame clones appear in the TCRdb table, and some are missing; sequencing was by immunoSEQ multiplex PCR. The sample includes roughly 250,000 clones, roughly nine tenths of them seen just once. The rearrangement joins TRBV7-9 to TRBJ2-3; 8 positions agree with TRBD2. The sequencing input was peripheral blood. This sequence was found in a woman aged 25-40 years with COVID-19, enrolled during active disease. CDR3: CASSEPRAGATDTQYF. Here the CDR3 DNA reads TGTGCCAGCAGCGAGCCACGAGCGGGAGCCACAGATACGCAGTATTTT. The entire variable domain, with the rest obtained from reference TRBV7-9 and TRBJ2-3, is as follows: DTGVSQNPRHKITKRGQNVTFRCDPISEHNRLYWYRQTLGQGPEFLTYFQNEAQLEKSRLLSDRFSAERPKGSFSTLEIQRTEQGDSAMYLCASSEPRAGATDTQYFGPGTRLTVL.